This TCR beta chain was sequenced for a study of T cells in Graves' hyperthyroidism and ophthalmopathy. General observations from the study: Median prediction lead before ophthalmopathy onset was 6.5 months with the model.

Germline V lookup: CDR1 MNHNS, CDR2 SASEGT. Trimming stripped 4 bases from V and 5 bases from J, with 17 bases between. The CDR3 is made up of 15 amino acids. Many counts were recorded for this clonotype. No antigen is known for it. Authors of the study amplified TCR beta CDR3 regions from RNA transcripts. HTBI primers were used for first-round RT-PCR of the TCR CDR3. One entry per CDR3 protein, called by TCRdb with MiXCR from the multiplex PCR reads. Of about 290,000 distinct CDR3 sequences in the sample, roughly 17% are singletons; the top ten hold around a third. The study defined stable Graves' hyperthyroidism as no ophthalmopathy progression within 18 months. Clinical symptoms, serum thyroxine, TRAb, thyroid ultrasound and orbital computed tomography established diagnosis.

Sequenced input: blood. The clonotype was recovered from a man aged 25-40 years with Graves' hyperthyroidism. The J gene is TRBJ2-5, the V gene TRBV6-1; D call uncertain. The CDR3 spells CASSVPTLRSETQYF. In nucleotides, the CDR3 is TGTGCCAGCAGTGTACCCACTCTCCGTAGCGAGACCCAGTACTTC.